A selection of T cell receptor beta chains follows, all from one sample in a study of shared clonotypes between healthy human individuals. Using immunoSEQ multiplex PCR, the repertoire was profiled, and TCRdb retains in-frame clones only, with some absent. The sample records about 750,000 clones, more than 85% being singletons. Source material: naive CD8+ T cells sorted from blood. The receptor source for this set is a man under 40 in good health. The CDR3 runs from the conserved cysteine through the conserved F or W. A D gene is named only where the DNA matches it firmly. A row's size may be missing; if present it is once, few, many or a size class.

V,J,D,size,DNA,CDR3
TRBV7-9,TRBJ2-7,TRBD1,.,TGTGCCAGCAGCTTCCTGGGCTGGGACAGGGCGAACTACGAGCAGTACTTC,CASSFLGWDRANYEQYF
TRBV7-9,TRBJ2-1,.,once,TGTGCCAGCAGCTCCCCCCTTGGTCTCGCTAGGTCTGAGCAGTTCTTC,CASSSPLGLARSEQFF
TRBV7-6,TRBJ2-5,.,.,TGTGCCAGCAGCTTAGCCGTACAGGGCGAAATCGGCCAAGAGACCCAGTACTTC,CASSLAVQGEIGQETQYF
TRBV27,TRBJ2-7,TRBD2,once,TGTGCCAGCAGTGACGGACTAGCACTCTACGAGCAGTACTTC,CASSDGLALYEQYF
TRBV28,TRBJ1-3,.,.,TGTGCCAGCAAGGAGGGACACACCATATATTTT,CASKEGHTIYF
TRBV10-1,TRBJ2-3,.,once,TGCGCCAGCAGTGAGGCAAGGACCTACACAGATACGCAGTATTTT,CASSEARTYTDTQYF
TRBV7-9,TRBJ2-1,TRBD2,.,TGTAGCACTAGCGGGAGTCCCCGGGATGAGCAGTTCTTC,CSTSGSPRDEQFF
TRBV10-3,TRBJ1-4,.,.,TGTGCCATCAGTGATGGGGGTTTTGAAAAACTGTTTTTT,CAISDGGFEKLFF
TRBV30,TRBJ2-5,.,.,TGTGCCTCGGATGGGGACACCTTCCAAGAGACCCAGTACTTC,CASDGDTFQETQYF
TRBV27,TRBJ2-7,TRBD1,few,TGTGCCAGCAGTTGGACAGGGGACCTCTACGAGCAGTACTTC,CASSWTGDLYEQYF
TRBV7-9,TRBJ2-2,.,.,TGTGCCAGCAGCAACCGGGTCCTGAGTACCGGGGAGCTGTTTTTT,CASSNRVLSTGELFF
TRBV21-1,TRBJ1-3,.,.,TGTGCCAGCAGCAAAGACCCGACGGTTTTCTCTGGAAACACCATATATTTT,CASSKDPTVFSGNTIYF
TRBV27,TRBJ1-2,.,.,TGTGCCAGCAGTCCTACCCCGGCCCATTCGGACTATGGCTACACCTTC,CASSPTPAHSDYGYTF
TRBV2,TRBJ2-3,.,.,TGTGCCAGCAGTGAAATAAGCGGGAGCACAGATACGCAGTATTTT,CASSEISGSTDTQYF
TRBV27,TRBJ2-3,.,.,TGTGCCAGCAGTCCCATTTGGCCCAGCACAGATACGCAGTATTTT,CASSPIWPSTDTQYF
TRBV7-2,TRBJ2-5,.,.,TGTGCCAGCAGCCCACTTCAAGAGACCCAGTACTTC,CASSPLQETQYF
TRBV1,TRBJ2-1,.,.,TGCACCAGCAGGACGACTAGCGGGAGGACCTACAATGAGCAGTTCTTC,CTSRTTSGRTYNEQFF
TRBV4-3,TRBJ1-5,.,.,TGCGCCAGCAGCCAAGATACTCGAATGAAAAATCAGCCCCAGCATTTT,CASSQDTRMKNQPQHF
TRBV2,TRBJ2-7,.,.,TGTGCCAGCAGTGAGGAAGGGGGGCCCTACGAGCAGTACTTC,CASSEEGGPYEQYF
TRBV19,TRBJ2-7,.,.,TGTGCCAGTAGTCGACCCGGGACAAACTCCTACGAGCAGTACTTC,CASSRPGTNSYEQYF
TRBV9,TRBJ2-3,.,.,TGTGCCAGCAGCGTAGCCACCGGGACGGTGACGGATACGCAGTATTTT,CASSVATGTVTDTQYF
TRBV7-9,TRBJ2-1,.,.,TGTGCCAGCAGCTTAGTAGGGTTCTACAATGAGCAGTTCTTC,CASSLVGFYNEQFF
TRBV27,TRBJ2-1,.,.,TGTGCCAGCAGTTTATCGTTGTGGGGACGGGCCAATGAGCAGTTCTTC,CASSLSLWGRANEQFF
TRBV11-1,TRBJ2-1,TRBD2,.,TGTGCCACCAAGGGGCGGGAGGGCCAGGATGAGCAGTTCTTC,CATKGREGQDEQFF
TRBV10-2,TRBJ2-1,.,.,TGCGCCAGCAGTGACAGGGGCCGGATCAATGAGCAGTTCTTC,CASSDRGRINEQFF
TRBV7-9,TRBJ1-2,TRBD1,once,TGTGCCAGCAGCTTATATTTCCGAGGCAGGGGGCATGGCTACACCTTC,CASSLYFRGRGHGYTF
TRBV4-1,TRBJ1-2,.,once,TGCGCCAGCAGCCATAAAGGAGCGGATGGCTACACCTTC,CASSHKGADGYTF
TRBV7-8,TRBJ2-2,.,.,TGTGCCAGCAGCTTAGTTTTCCTAGCAGGAGCCCTGAACACCGGGGAGCTGTTTTTT,CASSLVFLAGALNTGELFF
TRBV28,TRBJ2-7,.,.,TGTGCCAGCAGTTTAGAAGGGATGCTCTCCTACGAGCAGTACTTC,CASSLEGMLSYEQYF
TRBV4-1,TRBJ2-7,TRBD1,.,TGCGCCAGCAGCCTGACAGGGAATGACGAGCAGTACTTC,CASSLTGNDEQYF
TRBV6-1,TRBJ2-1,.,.,TGTGCCAGCAGTGGGGACGGGGATAGGCAGTTCTTC,CASSGDGDRQFF